The 27 T cell receptor beta chains listed next were all sequenced from one sample in a study of blood T cell repertoires in COVID-19. Some clones are missing from TCRdb's copy, which holds only in-frame ones; the method was immunoSEQ multiplex PCR. Here the sample spans more than 100,000 clones, more than 80% being singletons. The sequenced sample consisted of peripheral blood. These receptors were obtained from a man in his forties or fifties with acute or convalescent COVID-19.

This clone was counted a few times. The rearrangement joins TRBV19 to TRBJ1-1; 8 nucleotides line up with TRBD1. The CDR3 extends over 14 amino acids. With V trimmed by 1 base and J by 6 bases, 4 bases remained unmatched. Germline values: CDR1 LNHDA, CDR2 SQIVND (reference sequence). CDR3: CASSIGDRRAEAFF. For the CDR3, the DNA is TGTGCCAGTAGTATAGGGGACAGGAGGGCTGAAGCTTTCTTT.

This chain connects TRBV5-6 to TRBJ1-1; 7 bases are a match to TRBD1. The trim removed 2 bases at V and 5 bases at J, leaving 6 bases unmatched. From germline, CDR1 is SGHDT and CDR2 YYEEEE. This CDR3 comprises 14 residues. The CDR3 sequence: CASSLKGAETEAFF. The CDR3 bases are TGTGCCAGCAGCTTAAAGGGGGCGGAGACTGAAGCTTTCTTT. The full variable domain, in which reference TRBV5-6 and TRBJ1-1 provide the parts outside the CDR3, is DAGVTQSPTHLIKTRGQQVTLRCSPKSGHDTVSWYQQALGQGPQFIFQYYEEEERQRGNFPDRFSGHQFPNYSSELNVNALLLGDSALYLCASSLKGAETEAFFGQGTRLTVV.

The gene calls are TRBV3-1 (or the pseudogene TRBV3-2) and TRBJ2-7; D is unclear. Trimming took off 1 base at V and 6 bases at J, with 16 bases between the two ends. The CDR3 has 15 residues. Germline loops: CDR1 LGHDT, CDR2 YNNKEL (reference sequence). DNA for the CDR3: TGTGCCAGCAGCCAAGTAAACAGAATATTAGGCGAGCAGTACTTC. Translated, it gives CASSQVNRILGEQYF.

The chain employs TRBV19 and TRBJ1-3, with 7 positions matching TRBD1. V trimming: 6 bases; J trimming: 1 base; junction bases outside the gene matches: 3. Germline lookup yields CDR1 LNHDA and CDR2 SQIVND (reference sequence). The CDR3 consists of 14 residues. The CDR3 is CASRPDRSGNTIYF. The DNA for the CDR3 is TGTGCCAGTAGACCGGACAGGTCTGGAAACACCATATATTTT.

V is TRBV10-3 and J is TRBJ1-2; D call uncertain. This CDR3 region has 14 residues. Trimming removed 6 bases at V and 6 bases at J, with 17 bases between. Germline V gene sequence: CDR1 ENHRY, CDR2 SYGVKD. The CDR3 bases are TGTGCCATCAGACGGGATCGGGAGTTAGATGGCTACACCTTC. This translates into CAIRRDRELDGYTF.

By share of the sample, this clone is medium-sized. The chain combines TRBV14 with TRBJ1-4, with TRBD1 matching 9 bases. This CDR3 is built from 16 residues. From germline, CDR1 is SGHDN and CDR2 FVKESK. V trimming: 1 base; J trimming: 8 bases; junction bases outside the gene matches: 8. CDR3 loop: CASSQGATGGREKLFF. The CDR3 nucleotides read TGTGCCAGCAGCCAAGGGGCAACAGGGGGCAGGGAAAAACTGTTTTTT. Using reference TRBV14 and TRBJ1-4 for the parts outside the CDR3, the full variable domain is EAGVTQFPSHSVIEKGQTVTLRCDPISGHDNLYWYRRVMGKEIKFLLHFVKESKQDESGMPNNRFLAERTGGTYSTLKVQPAELEDSGVYFCASSQGATGGREKLFFGSGTQLSVL.

The chain uses TRBV14 and TRBJ1-3; D remains ambiguous. Germline values: CDR1 SGHDN, CDR2 FVKESK. V gave up 3 bases and J gave up 2 bases, with 2 bases separating them. The CDR3 totals 12 residues. This CDR3 is CASSHTGNTIYF. The CDR3 region has the DNA TGTGCCAGCAGCCACACTGGAAACACCATATATTTT.

CDR3 nucleotides: TGTGCCAGCAGTGGAAGAAACAGGAGCGGCTACACCTTC. Translated: CASSGRNRSGYTF. V gene TRBV2 combines with J gene TRBJ1-2; D perhaps matches TRBD1 (5 bases). V lost 4 bases and J 8 bases, leaving 14 bases between the germline ends. From germline, CDR1 is SNHLY and CDR2 FYNNEI. The CDR3 totals 13 residues.

CDR3: CASTPRTDRSTGELFF. CDR3 nucleotide sequence: TGCGCCAGCACCCCCAGAACTGACAGGTCCACCGGGGAGCTGTTTTTT. The chain carries TRBV5-1 and TRBJ2-2, with D possibly being TRBD1 (6 bases). Germline V lookup: CDR1 SGHRS, CDR2 YFSETQ. The CDR3 runs 16 residues. Trimming left V 6 bases short and J 4 bases short, with 19 bases between.

The chain uses TRBV30 and TRBJ1-5; 7 nucleotides line up with TRBD1. Losses at the gene ends were 3 bases for V and 6 bases for J; bases not matched to a gene: 8. CDR1 and CDR2 from the germline V gene are GTSNPN and SVGIG (reference sequence). This CDR3 has 14 residues. CDR3 bases: TGTGCCTGGAGCCCTACAGGGGACGTTCAGCCCCAGCATTTT. This sequence encodes CAWSPTGDVQPQHF.

The chain couples TRBV5-6 to TRBJ2-2; the D gene is possibly TRBD2 (6 bases). Trimming pared 0 bases from V and 1 base from J, leaving 13 bases between. The CDR3 totals 17 residues. From germline, CDR1 is SGHDT and CDR2 YYEEEE. The CDR3 sequence: CASSLDLGGGNTGELFF. The CDR3 DNA sequence: TGTGCCAGCAGCTTGGATTTGGGGGGAGGGAACACCGGGGAGCTGTTTTTT.

The chain has TRBV2 and TRBJ2-7, with D hard to call. From germline, CDR1 is SNHLY and CDR2 FYNNEI. This CDR3 region has 12 residues. Trimming took off 6 bases at V and 1 base at J, with 7 bases between the two ends. The CDR3 nucleotides read TGTGCCAGCAGCCGGTCATCCTACGAGCAGTACTTC. Translated: CASSRSSYEQYF.

The gene calls are TRBV19 and TRBJ1-5; weak D call: TRBD1 (6 bases). Per the germline V gene, CDR1 is LNHDA and CDR2 is SQIVND (reference sequence). Trimming shortened V by 7 bases and J by 5 bases, and 12 bases separated the two germline ends. The CDR3 is made up of 13 amino acids. This CDR3 is CASTDRRYQPQHF. The CDR3 nucleotides read TGTGCCAGTACGGACAGAAGATATCAGCCCCAGCATTTT.

This clone was counted once. The chain links TRBV5-4 to TRBJ1-4; TRBD1 agrees at 9 bases. Germline values: CDR1 SGHNT, CDR2 YYREEE (reference sequence). The length of the CDR3 is 15 residues. The V gene end was trimmed by 4 bases and the J gene end by 6 bases; junction bases not matched to a gene: 7. In DNA form, the CDR3 reads TGTGCCAGCAGCATGAACAGGGGGCGTGATGAAAAACTGTTTTTT. Translating gives CASSMNRGRDEKLFF.

This clone was observed a single time. V is TRBV2 and J is TRBJ2-7; TRBD1 is a possible D gene (6 bases). V shed 8 bases and J shed 2 bases, with 10 bases lying between them. The CDR3 has 12 residues. Per the germline V gene, CDR1 is SNHLY and CDR2 is FYNNEI. The CDR3 loop reads CASGQTTYEQYF. The CDR3 DNA sequence: TGTGCCAGCGGACAGACTACCTACGAGCAGTACTTC. The variable domain in full, with the rest retrieved from reference TRBV2 and TRBJ2-7, is EPEVTQTPSHQVTQMGQEVILRCVPISNHLYFYWYRQILGQKVEFLVSFYNNEISEKSEIFDDQFSVERPDGSNFTLKIRSTKLEDSAMYFCASGQTTYEQYFGPGTRLTVT.

The sample holds a few counts of this clone. V gene TRBV11-3 combines with J gene TRBJ2-3; D gene ambiguous. The CDR3 has 14 residues. Germline V gene sequence: CDR1 SGHNT, CDR2 YENEEA. Deletions cut 1 base from V and 2 bases from J, with 7 bases between. This CDR3 reads CASSLGQNTDTQYF. The CDR3 region has the DNA TGTGCCAGCAGCTTAGGTCAGAACACAGATACGCAGTATTTT.

The rearrangement joins TRBV7-3 to TRBJ1-1; D perhaps matches TRBD1 (5 bases). Per germline, CDR1 SGHTA and CDR2 FQGTGA. The CDR3 length is 14 residues. V shed 1 base and J shed 3 bases, with 9 bases lying between them. The CDR3 sequence is CASSLNSGDTEAFF. As DNA, the CDR3 is TGTGCCAGCAGCTTAAACTCGGGGGACACTGAAGCTTTCTTT.

The rearrangement joins TRBV10-1 to TRBJ2-3, with TRBD2 identical over 7 bases. With 2 bases clipped from V and 6 bases from J, the junction kept 2 bases outside the gene matches. The CDR3 consists of 13 residues. Germline CDR1 WNHNN, CDR2 SYGVQD (reference sequence). This chain's CDR3 is CASSENSGDTQYF. As DNA, the CDR3 is TGCGCCAGCAGTGAGAATAGCGGGGATACGCAGTATTTT.

The genes are TRBV5-4 and TRBJ1-3, with TRBD1 matching 8 bases. V was clipped by 9 bases and J by 4 bases; unmatched bases: 15. The CDR3 contains 16 residues. From germline, CDR1 is SGHNT and CDR2 YYREEE (reference sequence). The CDR3 nucleotides read TGTGCCACCCAAGGGGAGGACAGGGTATCCGGAAACACCATATATTTT. Translating gives CATQGEDRVSGNTIYF.

The CDR3: CAWKSGAIAKNIQYF. The CDR3 coding sequence is TGTGCCTGGAAGAGCGGAGCCATAGCCAAAAACATTCAGTACTTC. The chain carries TRBV30 and TRBJ2-4, with a possible D match to TRBD2 (5 bases). This CDR3 comprises 15 residues. The germline V and J ends were trimmed by 4 bases and 0 bases, with 13 bases remaining between them. CDR1 GTSNPN and CDR2 SVGIG come from the germline V gene (reference sequence). Combining the CDR3 with reference TRBV30 and TRBJ2-4 gives the whole variable domain SQTIHQWPATLVQPVGSPLSLECTVEGTSNPNLYWYRQAAGRGLQLLFYSVGIGQISSEVPQNLSASRPQDRQFILSSKKLLLSDSGFYLCAWKSGAIAKNIQYFGAGTRLSVL.

This clone was found a few times. V is TRBV5-4 and J is TRBJ1-2; D is perhaps TRBD1 (6 bases). V was cut by 1 base and J by 2 bases, with 12 bases left in between. The CDR3 covers 15 residues. Germline V CDR1 and CDR2: SGHNT, YYREEE (reference sequence). This CDR3 reads CASSLPGTLNYGYTF. CDR3 sequence (DNA): TGTGCCAGCAGCTTGCCCGGGACATTAAACTATGGCTACACCTTC. Drawing the rest from reference TRBV5-4 and TRBJ1-2, the complete variable domain is ETGVTQSPTHLIKTRGQQVTLRCSSQSGHNTVSWYQQALGQGPQFIFQYYREEENGRGNFPPRFSGLQFPNYSSELNVNALELDDSALYLCASSLPGTLNYGYTFGSGTRLTVV.

The CDR3 here is CASSSPGTPGANVLTF. CDR3 bases: TGTGCCAGCAGTTCTCCAGGTACTCCGGGGGCCAACGTCCTGACTTTC. The chain combines TRBV27 with TRBJ2-6; D ambiguous. CDR3 length: 16 amino acids. CDR1 is MNHEY, CDR2 SMNVEV, per germline (reference sequence). Trimming shortened V by 4 bases and J by 4 bases, and 14 bases separated the two germline ends.

This clone appeared a single time. The rearrangement joins TRBV4-2 to TRBJ1-2; 8 nucleotides match TRBD1. This CDR3 has 17 residues. J was trimmed by 4 bases and V by 1 base; bases with no gene match: 11. The germline V gene encodes CDR1 LGHNA and CDR2 YNFKEQ. This CDR3 reads CASSQGSTGEGVYGYTF. The DNA of the CDR3 is TGTGCCAGCAGCCAAGGCTCGACAGGGGAGGGGGTCTATGGCTACACCTTC.

The V and J genes are TRBV6-5 and TRBJ1-3; perhaps TRBD1 as D (6 bases). Looked up from germline, CDR1 is MNHEY and CDR2 is SVGAGI. Trimming took 4 bases from V and 0 from J, leaving 13 bases between them. This CDR3 region has 16 residues. As DNA, the CDR3 is TGTGCCAGCAGTTTGGACAGTTCCTACTCTGGAAACACCATATATTTT. As protein: CASSLDSSYSGNTIYF.

The chain joins TRBV12-3 or TRBV12-4 to TRBJ1-2; a weak D match, TRBD1 (5 bases). The V end was cut by 6 bases, the J end by 3 bases, with 11 bases between. The CDR3 has 13 amino acids. The CDR3 DNA reads TGTGCCAGCAGCCAGGGATTCGACTATGGCTACACCTTC. Encoded protein: CASSQGFDYGYTF.

This rearrangement joins TRBV9 to TRBJ1-3; possibly TRBD1 for D (5 bases). The V gene's germline CDR1 is SGDLS and CDR2 YYNGEE. Trimming took 4 bases from V and 6 from J, leaving 17 bases between them. The CDR3 has 15 amino acids. CDR3 nucleotide sequence: TGTGCCAGCAGCCCGGGACTCCGATTGGTAAACACCATATATTTT. It codes for CASSPGLRLVNTIYF.

CDR3 protein: CASRRAVDSPLHF. CDR3 in DNA: TGTGCCAGCAGGCGGGCTGTAGATTCACCCCTCCACTTT. The V call is TRBV6-5, the J call TRBJ1-6; D is ambiguous. V was shortened by 6 bases and J by 8 bases, with 11 bases between the two germline ends. The CDR3 is 13 residues long. Germline V lookup: CDR1 MNHEY, CDR2 SVGAGI.